The rows below give T cell receptor beta chains drawn from one sample of a study of cytomegalovirus exposure and HLA in healthy donors. The protocol was immunoSEQ multiplex PCR, while the TCRdb copy is restricted to in-frame clones and leaves out a portion. Of about 120,000 clones in the sample, 10% to 13% were seen once. Material for sequencing was PBMCs. Receptors were obtained from a woman between 18 and 29 years old in good health and CMV-seropositive. The CDR3 runs from the conserved cysteine through the conserved F or W. The order of the fields is clone size, V gene, J gene, CDR3 protein. For some rows the clone size is stated as once, few or many, or as a class when expanded; others skip it.

few,TRBV5-6,TRBJ1-2,CASSSKRNDRGWGYTF
NA,TRBV7-9,TRBJ1-6,CASSQGFDSPLHF
NA,TRBV5-1,TRBJ1-1,CASSSTGTGGGEAFF
NA,TRBV6-5,TRBJ2-7,CASSSGVYEQYF
few,TRBV5-6,TRBJ2-7,CASSITGQGAYEQYF
few,TRBV6-1,TRBJ2-6,CASPRTHSGANVLTF
few,TRBV7-9,TRBJ1-1,CASSKPGQGVKNTEAFF
few,TRBV6-5,TRBJ2-7,CASSYPGVGEEQYF
few,TRBV2,TRBJ2-4,CASNGGGTDIQYF
NA,TRBV19,TRBJ2-2,CASRGGGLGTGELFF
NA,TRBV6-5,TRBJ2-1,CASRSFAGEQFF
few,TRBV7-3,TRBJ2-2,CASSLLAGGGLTGELFF
few,TRBV9,TRBJ2-4,CASSVAGLAKNIQYF
few,TRBV9,TRBJ2-7,CASSKGGAEQYF
few,TRBV15,TRBJ2-5,CATSGDLGETQYF
NA,TRBV10-1,TRBJ1-2,CASSGDRGSGYTF
NA,TRBV11-3,TRBJ1-1,CASSLGGLGQGAIGAFF
NA,TRBV19,TRBJ2-5,CASSPTPGVGETQYF
NA,TRBV6-5,TRBJ2-2,CASSYDSRIGELFF
NA,TRBV7-9,TRBJ1-2,CASSYRDSLNYGYTF
few,TRBV14,TRBJ1-1,CASSQLLTEAFF
NA,TRBV4-1,TRBJ2-1,CASSQDFTDNEQFF
NA,TRBV27,TRBJ1-5,CASSTTGAGQPQHF
NA,TRBV30,TRBJ2-7,CAWCPTFRGADEQYF
NA,TRBV5-6,TRBJ2-7,CASSFGSGIYEQYF
few,TRBV30,TRBJ2-5,CAWSVYPAGVRLAGGPKETQYF
NA,TRBV28,TRBJ2-5,CASSLQTGLGTQYF
NA,TRBV18,TRBJ1-2,CASSLGGDYGYTF
NA,TRBV29-1,TRBJ1-1,CSVETRLEGTEAFF
NA,TRBV5-8,TRBJ2-7,CASDFAVRAGLSSYEQYF
NA,TRBV30,TRBJ1-3,CAWSLRGSGNTIYF
NA,TRBV28,TRBJ1-5,CASSSHLGQSNQPQHF
few,TRBV7-9,TRBJ2-1,CASSPGLEEQFF
NA,TRBV5-1,TRBJ1-2,CASSADGQSFFYGYTF
NA,TRBV27,TRBJ1-2,CASRKGVGYGYTF
NA,TRBV7-3,TRBJ2-2,CASSLVANTGELFF
NA,TRBV30,TRBJ1-4,CAWSVLREEKLFF
few,TRBV19,TRBJ1-1,CASKQTPEAFF
few,TRBV6-6,TRBJ1-3,CASSFGAVGNTIYF
NA,TRBV6-5,TRBJ2-2,CATGNRDTGELFF
few,TRBV4-1,TRBJ2-6,CASSTMQGPRSSGANVLTF
NA,TRBV19,TRBJ2-1,CASSIDGPLAGGPNEQFF
NA,TRBV27,TRBJ1-5,CASRGVGGYSNQPQHF
NA,TRBV19,TRBJ1-3,CASSRTGTGGAGNTIYF
NA,TRBV19,TRBJ2-2,CASRIERTGELFF